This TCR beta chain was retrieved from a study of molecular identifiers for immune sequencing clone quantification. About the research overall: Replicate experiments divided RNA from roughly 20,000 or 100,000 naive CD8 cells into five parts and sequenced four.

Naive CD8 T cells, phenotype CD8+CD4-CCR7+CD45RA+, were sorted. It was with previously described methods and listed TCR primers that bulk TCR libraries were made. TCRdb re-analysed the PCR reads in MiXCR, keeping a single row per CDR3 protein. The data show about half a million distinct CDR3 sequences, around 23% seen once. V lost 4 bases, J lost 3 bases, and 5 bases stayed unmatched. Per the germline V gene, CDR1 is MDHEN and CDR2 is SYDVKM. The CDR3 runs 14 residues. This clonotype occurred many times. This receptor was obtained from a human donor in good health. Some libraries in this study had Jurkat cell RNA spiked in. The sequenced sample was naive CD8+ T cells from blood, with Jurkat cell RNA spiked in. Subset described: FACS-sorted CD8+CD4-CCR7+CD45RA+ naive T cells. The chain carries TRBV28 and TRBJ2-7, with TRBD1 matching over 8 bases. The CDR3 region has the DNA TGTGCCAGCAGTTACGGACAGGGCGGCTACGAGCAGTACTTC. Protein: CASSYGQGGYEQYF. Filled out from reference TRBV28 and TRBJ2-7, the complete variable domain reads DVKVTQSSRYLVKRTGEKVFLECVQDMDHENMFWYRQDPGLGLRLIYFSYDVKMKEKGDIPEGYSVSREKKERFSLILESASTNQTSMYLCASSYGQGGYEQYFGPGTRLTVT.